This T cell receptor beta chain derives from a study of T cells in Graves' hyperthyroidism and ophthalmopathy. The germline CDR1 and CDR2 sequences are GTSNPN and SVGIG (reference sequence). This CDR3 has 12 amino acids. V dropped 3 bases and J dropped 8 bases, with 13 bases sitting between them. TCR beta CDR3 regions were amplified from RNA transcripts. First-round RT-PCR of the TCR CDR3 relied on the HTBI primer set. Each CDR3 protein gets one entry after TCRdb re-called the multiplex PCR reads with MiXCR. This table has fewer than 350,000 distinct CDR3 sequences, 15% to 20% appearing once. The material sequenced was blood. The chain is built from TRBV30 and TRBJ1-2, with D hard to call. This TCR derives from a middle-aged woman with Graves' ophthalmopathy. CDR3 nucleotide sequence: TGTGCCTGGAGGGGGATGGGAGGCGGCTACACCTTC. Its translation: CAWRGMGGGYTF.